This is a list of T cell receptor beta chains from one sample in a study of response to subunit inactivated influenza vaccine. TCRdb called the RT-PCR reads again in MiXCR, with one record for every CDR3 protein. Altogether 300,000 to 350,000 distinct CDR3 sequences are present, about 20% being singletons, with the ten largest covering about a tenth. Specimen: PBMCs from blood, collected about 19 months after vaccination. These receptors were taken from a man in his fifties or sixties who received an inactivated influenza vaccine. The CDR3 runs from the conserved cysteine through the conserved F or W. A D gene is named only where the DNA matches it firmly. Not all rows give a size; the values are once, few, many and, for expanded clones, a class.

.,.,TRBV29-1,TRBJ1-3,TGCAGCGTTGAATCTTGGCAGCTCTCTGGAAACACCATATATTTT,CSVESWQLSGNTIYF
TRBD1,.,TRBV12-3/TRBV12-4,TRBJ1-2,TGTGCCAGCAGTTCCGGGACCGCTTTAGCCAGGGGGGGCTACACCTTC,CASSSGTALARGGYTF
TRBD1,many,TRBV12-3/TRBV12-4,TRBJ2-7,TGTGCCAGCAGTTTAGTTGACAGGGGATTCTACGAGCAGTACTTC,CASSLVDRGFYEQYF
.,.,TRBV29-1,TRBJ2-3,TGCAGCGTCCAAGAGGGCGGAGGCACAACAGATACGCAGTATTTT,CSVQEGGGTTDTQYF
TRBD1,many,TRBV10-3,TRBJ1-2,TGTGCCATCAGCCTCATGACAGGGGGCAATGGCTACACCTTC,CAISLMTGGNGYTF
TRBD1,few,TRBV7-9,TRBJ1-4,TGTGCCAGCAGCCGGCTGGGACAGGGGGCTGAAAAACTGTTTTTT,CASSRLGQGAEKLFF
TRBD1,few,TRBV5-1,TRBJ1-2,TGCGCCAGCAGCCCCAGGACAGGGGCCCGATTCAACTATGGCTACACCTTC,CASSPRTGARFNYGYTF
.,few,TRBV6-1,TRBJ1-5,TGTGCCAGCAAAGGCGGAGGGTTGGGCAATCAGCCCCAGCATTTT,CASKGGGLGNQPQHF
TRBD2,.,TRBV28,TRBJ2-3,TGTGCCAGCAGTTCCAGACTAGCTAGTTGGACAGATACGCAGTATTTT,CASSSRLASWTDTQYF
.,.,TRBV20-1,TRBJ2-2,TGCAGTCTTGCGGGGTACACCGGGGAGCTGTTTTTT,CSLAGYTGELFF
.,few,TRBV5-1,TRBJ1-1,TGCGCCAGCAGCTTGGCCAGCTTGAACACTGAAGCTTTCTTT,CASSLASLNTEAFF
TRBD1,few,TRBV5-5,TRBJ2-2,TGTGCCAGCAGCTGGACAGGGTCGGGCACCGGGGAGCTGTTTTTT,CASSWTGSGTGELFF
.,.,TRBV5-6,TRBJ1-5,TGTGCCAGCAGCTTGTGGGCAGGGGCGCAGGGTCAGCCCCAGCATTTT,CASSLWAGAQGQPQHF
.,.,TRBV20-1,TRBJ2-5,TGCAGTGCTAGTCATGGGAGTAAAGAGACCCAGTACTTC,CSASHGSKETQYF
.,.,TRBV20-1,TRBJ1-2,TGCAGTGCTAGAGCTGCAGAGATGAACTATGGCTACACCTTC,CSARAAEMNYGYTF
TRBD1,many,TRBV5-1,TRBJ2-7,TGCGCCAGCAGCCTGGGGACAGGGGTCCACGAGCAGTACTTC,CASSLGTGVHEQYF
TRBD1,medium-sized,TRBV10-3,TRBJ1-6,TGTGCCATACGGACAGGAGGGAGTTCACCCCTCCACTTT,CAIRTGGSSPLHF
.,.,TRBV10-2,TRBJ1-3,TGCGCCAGCAGGGATGACAGTAAATACTCCGGAAACACCATATATTTT,CASRDDSKYSGNTIYF
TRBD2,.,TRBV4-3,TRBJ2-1,TGCGCCAGCAGCCAAACATTGGCTAGCGGCAACAATGAGCAGTTCTTC,CASSQTLASGNNEQFF
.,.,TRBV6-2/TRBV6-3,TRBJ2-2,TGTGCCAGCAGTACCGTAGTAAACACCGGGGAGCTGTTTTTT,CASSTVVNTGELFF
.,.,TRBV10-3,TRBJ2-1,TGTGCCATCAGTGCCGGGGTTGGTGAGCAGTTCTTC,CAISAGVGEQFF
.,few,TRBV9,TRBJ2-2,TGTGCCAGCAGCGTAGTTGTGAACACCGGGGAGCTGTTTTTT,CASSVVVNTGELFF
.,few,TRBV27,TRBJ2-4,TGTGCCAGCAGTTTATCGACGTTAGCCAAAAACATTCAGTACTTC,CASSLSTLAKNIQYF
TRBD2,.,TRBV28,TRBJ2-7,TGTGCCAGCAGTTTCGGACTAGCGGGTGTCAGGGAGCAGTACTTC,CASSFGLAGVREQYF
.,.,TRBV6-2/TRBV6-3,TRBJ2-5,TGTGCCAGCAGTTACTACAGGAACCCGTCACGGACCCAGTACTTC,CASSYYRNPSRTQYF
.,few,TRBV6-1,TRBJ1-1,TGTGCCAGCAGTCGGACTGGACAGAACACTGAAGCTTTCTTT,CASSRTGQNTEAFF
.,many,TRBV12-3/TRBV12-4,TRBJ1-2,TGTGCCAGCAGTTTAAACGGGGGGTACTATGGCTACACCTTC,CASSLNGGYYGYTF
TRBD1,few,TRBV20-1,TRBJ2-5,TGCAGTGCTCCACAGGGGCAGGCGACCCAGTACTTC,CSAPQGQATQYF
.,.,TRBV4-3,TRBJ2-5,TGCGCCAGCAGCCAAGATCATTACAGCGAAGAGACCCAGTACTTC,CASSQDHYSEETQYF
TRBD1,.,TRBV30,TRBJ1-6,TGTGCCTGGAGGGCGACAGGGGACAATAATTCACCCCTCCACTTT,CAWRATGDNNSPLHF
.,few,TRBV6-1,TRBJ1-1,TGTGCCAGCAAATTCCGGGGACAAGGGACTGAAGCTTTCTTT,CASKFRGQGTEAFF
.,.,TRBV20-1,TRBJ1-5,TGCAGTGCTAGGGCGGGGGCAAGCTATCAGCCCCAGCATTTT,CSARAGASYQPQHF
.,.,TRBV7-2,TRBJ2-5,TGTGCCAGCAGCTTAGACAATTTCAGGCGGGAGACCCAGTACTTC,CASSLDNFRRETQYF
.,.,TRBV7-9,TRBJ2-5,TGTGCCAGCAGCTTCGGGGATTCGGAGACCCAGTACTTC,CASSFGDSETQYF
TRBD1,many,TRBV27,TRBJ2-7,TGTGCCAGCAGTTTACAGGGGGTACCCTACGAGCAGTACTTC,CASSLQGVPYEQYF
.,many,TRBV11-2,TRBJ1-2,TGTGCCAGCAGCTTAGATAGGACACACTATGGCTACACCTTC,CASSLDRTHYGYTF
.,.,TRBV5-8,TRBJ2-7,TGTGCCAGCAGGCGCTCCTTTGAGCAGTACTTC,CASRRSFEQYF